This is a list of T cell receptor beta chains from one sample in a study of vaccination and CD4 T cells after COVID-19. MiXCR was run by TCRdb on the PCR reads, yielding one entry per CDR3 protein. The top ten hold about 11% of the sample, which has around 12,000 distinct CDR3 sequences, approximately 52% seen once. For these TCRs, the target antigens are not known. Sequencing was done on a sample of CD4+ T cells from blood, cultured in vitro. The source of these receptors is a human donor who had recovered from COVID-19. Both conserved end residues are trimmed from each CDR3.

>TRBJ1-2|TRBV7-8|10
ASSLQGAGYT
>TRBJ1-5|TRBV6-1|11
ASSQPPLRAQH
>TRBJ2-1|TRBV7-2|13
ASSRLVSFMGEQF
>TRBJ2-7|TRBV12-3/TRBV12-4|12
ASSLGREGYEQY
>TRBJ1-2|TRBV27|11
ASSFDRYNGYT
>TRBJ2-5|TRBV2|13
ASSGNRGYQETQY
>TRBJ2-5|TRBV30|12
AWSVRGVQETQY
>TRBJ1-5|TRBV6-5|11
ASSYHPNVPQH
>TRBJ1-5|TRBV7-3|11
ASSFQGGQPQH
>TRBJ1-1|TRBV20-1|13
SATPFDRMNTEAF
>TRBJ2-2|TRBV19|11
ASTFSGTGELF
>TRBJ2-3|TRBV7-2|17
ASSLRGSAGARFRDTQY
>TRBJ2-7|TRBV29-1|12
SVANRGPSYEQY
>TRBJ2-3|TRBV28|13
ASSLWTGHTDTQY
>TRBJ1-5|TRBV12-3/TRBV12-4|11
ATARRQAQPQH
>TRBJ2-5|TRBV12-3/TRBV12-4|13
ASSFSSGRAETQY
>TRBJ2-2|TRBV5-1|12
ASSKATNTGELF
>TRBJ1-1|TRBV20-1|12
SAREWGENTEAF
>TRBJ2-7|TRBV21-1|11
ASSNRTTYEQY
>TRBJ1-5|TRBV20-1|12
SARDLPGNQPQH
>TRBJ2-3|TRBV11-2|15
ASSSSRLRLEEDTQY
>TRBJ1-2|TRBV19|13
ASSTPGKQTTGYT
>TRBJ2-7|TRBV20-1|12
SARRPSGSYEQY
>TRBJ1-1|TRBV20-1|9
SANHRDTAF
>TRBJ2-3|TRBV6-5|12
ASSYHAITDTQY
>TRBJ2-1|TRBV20-1|9
SANVYNEQF
>TRBJ2-5|TRBV6-1|11
ASSATGLETQY
>TRBJ2-7|TRBV5-4|12
ASSFGGGGYEQY
>TRBJ2-1|TRBV20-1|13
SARTSGQLYNEQF
>TRBJ1-5|TRBV20-1|11
SASEARAQPQH
>TRBJ1-5|TRBV28|10
ASRGTNQPQH
>TRBJ2-7|TRBV6-2/TRBV6-3|11
ASRRTSYYEQY
>TRBJ2-3|TRBV20-1|12
SARITRFGDTQY
>TRBJ1-2|TRBV5-1|12
ASSFADKVEGYT
>TRBJ2-2|TRBV6-1|13
ASSTQLTGGGELF
>TRBJ2-5|TRBV20-1|15
SAEAGTSGRRGETQY
>TRBJ2-4|TRBV7-9|15
ASSLSGGIVAKNIQY
>TRBJ1-1|TRBV20-1|13
SARDRRGWNTEAF
>TRBJ1-1|TRBV2|13
ASSGGTYFGTEAF